The 24 T cell receptor beta chains in this list originate from one sample, sequenced in a study of monozygotic twins with inflammatory bowel disease. From its re-call of the 5' RACE reads, TCRdb lists each CDR3 protein once, without DNA. Here the sample table reports roughly 160,000 distinct CDR3 sequences. Material for sequencing was blood. These receptors came from a human donor with ulcerative colitis or Crohn's disease, or a healthy co-twin of an affected twin (not recorded which).

The chain carries TRBV19 and TRBJ1-1; absent DNA, TCRdb's TRBD1 call cannot be checked. CDR3 length: 14 residues. Germline lookup yields CDR1 LNHDA and CDR2 SQIVND (reference sequence). CDR3 protein: CASSIGHFTTEAFF.

The CDR3 here is CASSPRSGFAYEQYF. The rearrangement joins TRBV18 to TRBJ2-7; TCRdb reports TRBD2, a call that lacks DNA to check it against. The CDR3 is 15 amino acids. Germline V lookup: CDR1 KGHSH, CDR2 LQKENI. Using reference TRBV18 and TRBJ2-7 for the parts outside the CDR3, the full variable domain is NAGVMQNPRHLVRRRGQEARLRCSPMKGHSHVYWYRQLPEEGLKFMVYLQKENIIDESGMPKERFSAEFPKEGPSILRIQQVVRGDSAAYFCASSPRSGFAYEQYFGPGTRLTVT.

The V call is TRBV9, the J call TRBJ1-2; TCRdb's assignment of TRBD1 cannot be checked, as there is no DNA. This CDR3 region has 13 residues. Per the germline V gene, CDR1 is SGDLS and CDR2 is YYNGEE. The CDR3 is CASSIGDSYGYTF.

The gene calls are TRBV11-1 and TRBJ2-7; the D call from TCRdb, TRBD1, cannot be confirmed without DNA. The CDR3 loop spans 14 amino acids. The germline gives CDR1 SGHAT, CDR2 FQDESV (reference sequence). The CDR3 loop is CASSVGRGGAEQYF. Looking up the rest from reference TRBV11-1 and TRBJ2-7 gives the full variable domain: EAEVAQSPRYKITEKSQAVAFWCDPISGHATLYWYRQILGQGPELLVQFQDESVVDDSQLPKDRFSAERLKGVDSTLKIQPAELGDSAMYLCASSVGRGGAEQYFGPGTRLTVT.

The V call is TRBV9, the J call TRBJ1-5. The CDR3 sequence is 15 residues long. Germline loops: CDR1 SGDLS, CDR2 YYNGEE. The CDR3 loop is CASSIVVAGNQPQHF.

This sequence joins TRBV5-1 and TRBJ1-2; without DNA, the TCRdb call of TRBD1 cannot be checked. The CDR3 consists of 18 residues. The germline CDR1 and CDR2 sequences are SGHRS and YFSETQ. Here the CDR3 reads CASSLEAGQGDGWRGYTF.

This chain connects TRBV20-1 to TRBJ1-6; as DNA is missing, the TRBD1 call by TCRdb cannot be tested. The CDR3 covers 15 residues. The V gene's germline CDR1 is DFQATT and CDR2 SNEGSKA (reference sequence). The CDR3 region is CSVAGRGDYNSPLHF.

V gene TRBV18 combines with J gene TRBJ2-1. Germline V gene data show CDR1 as KGHSH and CDR2 as LQKENI. This CDR3 comprises 18 residues. The CDR3 is CASSPQVPDSSSYNEQFF. Together with reference TRBV18 and TRBJ2-1, the CDR3 gives the full variable domain: NAGVMQNPRHLVRRRGQEARLRCSPMKGHSHVYWYRQLPEEGLKFMVYLQKENIIDESGMPKERFSAEFPKEGPSILRIQQVVRGDSAAYFCASSPQVPDSSSYNEQFFGPGTRLTVL.

The chain links TRBV4-2 to TRBJ2-7; TCRdb names TRBD1, which stays unverified in the absence of DNA. CDR3 length: 14 amino acids. Germline CDR1 LGHNA, CDR2 YNFKEQ. CDR3 sequence reads: CASSQMDRPHEQYF.

The CDR3 sequence: CAFSAVDGEKLFF. The rearrangement joins TRBV10-3 to TRBJ1-4. Germline CDR1 is ENHRY and CDR2 is SYGVKD. The CDR3 length is 13 residues.

The chain combines TRBV5-6 with TRBJ1-1. The CDR3 is made up of 14 amino acids. CDR1 is SGHDT and CDR2 is YYEEEE in the germline V gene. CDR3 region: CASSLLGPNTEAFF.

The chain has TRBV12-3 or TRBV12-4 and TRBJ1-2. This CDR3 is built from 12 residues. The CDR3 reads CASSSTSDGYTF.

The J gene is TRBJ2-3, the V gene TRBV7-9. The CDR3 sequence is 15 residues long. Germline V lookup: CDR1 SEHNR, CDR2 FQNEAQ (reference sequence). The CDR3 protein is CASSLVYGEADTQYF. The full variable domain, rest sourced from reference TRBV7-9 and TRBJ2-3, is DTGVSQNPRHKITKRGQNVTFRCDPISEHNRLYWYRQTLGQGPEFLTYFQNEAQLEKSRLLSDRFSAERPKGSFSTLEIQRTEQGDSAMYLCASSLVYGEADTQYFGPGTRLTVL.

The chain employs TRBV5-1 and TRBJ1-4; TCRdb designates TRBD1, a call that cannot be tested without DNA. The CDR3 covers 15 residues. Germline assignment: CDR1 SGHRS and CDR2 YFSETQ. This chain's CDR3 is CASSLTGRDNEKLFF.

V usage is TRBV29-1 and J usage is TRBJ1-1; TCRdb lists TRBD1, though no DNA is available to test this call. CDR3 length: 13 residues. The germline gives CDR1 SQVTM, CDR2 ANQGSEA. CDR3 region: CSVLQGRGSEAFF.

The V gene is TRBV11-2, the J gene TRBJ1-5; TCRdb picks TRBD1, but there is no DNA to check that call. This CDR3 is built from 19 residues. Per germline, CDR1 SGHAT and CDR2 FQNNGV. CDR3 protein: CASSTRTAPTKYSNQPQHF.

The rearrangement joins TRBV7-2 to TRBJ2-7; lacking DNA, the TRBD1 call made by TCRdb goes unchecked. The CDR3 runs to 15 residues. CDR1 is SGHTA and CDR2 is FQGNSA in the germline V gene. The CDR3 sequence is CASSPAGSWGYEQYF.

The chain is built from TRBV3-1 and TRBJ2-3; TCRdb selects TRBD1, and the lack of DNA leaves this call unchecked. The V gene's germline CDR1 is LGHDT and CDR2 YNNKEL (reference sequence). The CDR3 is 18 residues long. CDR3 loop: CASSQGAPGAPGTDTQYF.

CDR3 region: CATSDHRHEQFF. The gene calls are TRBV24-1 and TRBJ2-1. This CDR3 spans 12 amino acids. CDR1 KGHDR and CDR2 SFDVKD come from the germline V gene.

CDR3 protein: CSVVRGSSYNEQFF. The chain has TRBV29-1 and TRBJ2-1; TCRdb's D call of TRBD1 is untestable without DNA. The CDR3 covers 14 residues. Looked up from germline, CDR1 is SQVTM and CDR2 is ANQGSEA.

This chain connects TRBV7-2 to TRBJ2-7; the TRBD2 assignment by TCRdb is unverifiable without DNA. Germline values: CDR1 SGHTA, CDR2 FQGNSA. The CDR3 is 17 residues long. CDR3 protein: CASSVFLGLAGDGEQYF.

The genes are TRBV11-2 and TRBJ1-4; absent DNA, TCRdb's TRBD1 call cannot be checked. The CDR3 is 14 amino acids. Germline V gives CDR1 SGHAT, CDR2 FQNNGV. The CDR3 protein is CASSRDRGDEKLFF.

The chain combines TRBV20-1 with TRBJ2-1; TCRdb designates TRBD2, a call that cannot be tested without DNA. This CDR3 is built from 11 residues. CDR1 and CDR2 from the germline V gene are DFQATT and SNEGSKA (reference sequence). This CDR3 is CSARRDGEQFF.

The chain recombines TRBV7-2 with TRBJ2-3; the TCRdb D gene call, TRBD2, has no DNA to confirm it. This CDR3 is built from 16 residues. The germline gives CDR1 SGHTA, CDR2 FQGNSA. This CDR3 reads CASSLSRGSSTDTQYF. Full variable domain (rest looked up from reference TRBV7-2 and TRBJ2-3): GAGVSQSPSNKVTEKGKDVELRCDPISGHTALYWYRQSLGQGLEFLIYFQGNSAPDKSGLPSDRFSAERTGGSVSTLTIQRTQQEDSAVYLCASSLSRGSSTDTQYFGPGTRLTVL.